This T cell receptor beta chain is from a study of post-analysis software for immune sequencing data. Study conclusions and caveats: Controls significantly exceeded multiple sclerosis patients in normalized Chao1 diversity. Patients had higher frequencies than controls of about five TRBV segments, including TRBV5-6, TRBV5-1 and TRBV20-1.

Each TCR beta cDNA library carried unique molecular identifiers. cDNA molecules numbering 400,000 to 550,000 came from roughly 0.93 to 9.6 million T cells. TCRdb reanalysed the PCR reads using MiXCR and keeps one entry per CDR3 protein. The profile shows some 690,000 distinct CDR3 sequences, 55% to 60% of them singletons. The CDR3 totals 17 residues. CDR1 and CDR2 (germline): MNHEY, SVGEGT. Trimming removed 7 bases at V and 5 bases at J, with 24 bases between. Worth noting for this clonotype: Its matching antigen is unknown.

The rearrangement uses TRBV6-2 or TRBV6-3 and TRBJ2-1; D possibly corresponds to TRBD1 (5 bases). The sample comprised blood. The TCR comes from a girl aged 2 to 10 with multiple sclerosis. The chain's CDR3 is CASKNFSRADRDNEQFF. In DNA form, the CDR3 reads TGTGCCAGCAAGAATTTTTCCAGGGCCGACAGAGACAATGAGCAGTTCTTC.